Each of the 18 T cell receptor beta chains below was sequenced from the same sample in a study of blood T cells in healthy people across ages. Combining a sample-barcoded 5' primer with a J-beta primer mix, a second PCR ran for roughly 6 to 11 cycles. In TCRdb, the 5' RACE reads were re-called with MiXCR into one record per CDR3 protein. The table lists 650,000 to 800,000 distinct CDR3 sequences, more than 40% of them singletons. Material: blood. The source is a man in his sixties in good health.

This clonotype was counted only a few times. J is TRBJ1-1 and V is TRBV9; 8 bases agree with TRBD1. Germline-derived CDR1 and CDR2 are SGDLS and YYNGEE. J lost 1 base, V lost 0 bases, and 8 bases had no gene match. The CDR3 sequence is 17 residues long. The DNA of the CDR3 is TGTGCCAGCAGCGTAGAAGGGAGGACAGGGCCGAACACTGAAGCTTTCTTT. Residues: CASSVEGRTGPNTEAFF.

This chain connects TRBV29-1 to TRBJ2-1; the match to TRBD2 covers 11 bases. V gave up 6 bases and J gave up 4 bases; unmatched junction bases: 5. CDR1 is SQVTM and CDR2 is ANQGSEA in the germline V gene. CDR3 length: 14 residues. The CDR3 is CSVSGTSGYNEQFF. The CDR3 nucleotides read TGCAGCGTGTCTGGGACTAGCGGATACAATGAGCAGTTCTTC.

This clonotype was observed a handful of times. The rearrangement links TRBV20-1 to TRBJ1-2, with D perhaps matching TRBD1 (5 bases). This CDR3 comprises 13 residues. In germline, CDR1 is DFQATT, CDR2 SNEGSKA (reference sequence). Trimming shortened V by 3 bases and J by 4 bases, and 12 bases separated the two germline ends. The CDR3 region is CSASRGTGYGYTF. Here the CDR3 DNA reads TGCAGTGCTAGTCGCGGGACGGGCTATGGCTACACCTTC.

The chain uses TRBV5-5 and TRBJ2-5; a weak D match, TRBD2 (5 bases). V lost 1 base and J lost 2, with 15 bases in between. Germline CDR1 and CDR2: SGHKS and YYEKEE (reference sequence). The CDR3 extends over 16 amino acids. The CDR3: CASSLSVARVQETQYF. DNA of the CDR3: TGTGCCAGCAGCTTGTCGGTAGCGAGAGTTCAAGAGACCCAGTACTTC.

The rearrangement links TRBV20-1 to TRBJ1-4, with D unclear. The germline V gene encodes CDR1 DFQATT and CDR2 SNEGSKA (reference sequence). V lost 1 base to trimming and J lost 0 bases, with 9 bases between them. The CDR3 is 15 amino acids. The chain's CDR3 is CSARAGRATNEKLFF. DNA of the CDR3: TGCAGTGCTAGAGCCGGCCGCGCAACTAATGAAAAACTGTTTTTT.

The gene calls are TRBV12-3 or TRBV12-4 and TRBJ2-3; 10 bases match TRBD2. This CDR3 has 19 amino acids. V lost 4 bases, J lost 0 bases, and 13 bases stayed unmatched. Here the CDR3 reads CASSSPELAGTYSTDTQYF. CDR3 nucleotides: TGTGCCAGCAGTTCGCCGGAACTAGCGGGGACCTATAGCACAGATACGCAGTATTTT.

This clonotype was seen only once. A much larger clone lies a single base off, so this may be a read error. V gene TRBV12-3 or TRBV12-4 combines with J gene TRBJ2-3; no definite D call. There are 11 residues in the CDR3. The V and J ends lost 5 bases and 4 bases respectively, with 4 bases between them. CDR3 in amino acids: CASSISDTQYF. DNA for the CDR3: TGTGCCAGCAGTATCTCAGATACGCAGTATTTT.

The chain combines TRBV7-2 with TRBJ1-2; no firm D call. The germline V and J ends were trimmed by 2 bases and 1 base, with 8 bases remaining between them. In germline, CDR1 is SGHTA, CDR2 FQGNSA. The CDR3 runs to 14 residues. CDR3 region: CASSLNSINYGYTF. CDR3 in DNA: TGTGCCAGCAGCTTAAACAGCATTAACTATGGCTACACCTTC.

This clonotype was found once. This chain uses TRBV5-1 with TRBJ2-7, with D possibly being TRBD2 (6 bases). The J call is in doubt because the DNA end fits TRBJ2-5 better. Germline V CDR1 and CDR2: SGHRS, YFSETQ. The CDR3 is 14 residues long. The CDR3 coding sequence is TGCGCCAGCAGCGGCGGGACGAATCGGGAGACCCAGTACTTC. This encodes CASSGGTNRETQYF.

V is TRBV29-1 and J is TRBJ1-5, with D hard to call. The CDR3 length is 13 residues. The ends were cut back, 4 bases at V and 0 bases at J, with 7 bases in the middle. The germline V gene has CDR1 SQVTM and CDR2 ANQGSEA. The CDR3 loop is CSVASGSNQPQHF. CDR3 coding DNA: TGCAGCGTTGCGTCGGGTAGCAATCAGCCCCAGCATTTT.

The chain links TRBV4-2 to TRBJ1-4; D is uncertain. The ends were cut back, 5 bases at V and 8 bases at J, with 12 bases in the middle. Germline assignment: CDR1 LGHNA and CDR2 YNFKEQ. The CDR3 is made up of 13 amino acids. This CDR3 is CASSSGDREKLFF. The CDR3 DNA follows: TGTGCCAGCAGCTCCGGGGATAGGGAAAAACTGTTTTTT.

This clonotype has at least ten counts. This rearrangement joins TRBV27 to TRBJ2-5; D unresolved. CDR3 size: 16 residues. V lost 2 bases to trimming and J lost 0 bases, with 13 bases between them. From germline, CDR1 is MNHEY and CDR2 SMNVEV (reference sequence). CDR3 in amino acids: CASSLGDGTYQETQYF. In DNA form, the CDR3 reads TGTGCCAGCAGTTTAGGTGACGGCACGTACCAAGAGACCCAGTACTTC.

The V gene is TRBV7-2, the J gene TRBJ2-3; the D is unclear. This CDR3 is built from 13 residues. Germline V gene sequence: CDR1 SGHTA, CDR2 FQGNSA. V was pared by 3 bases and J by 6 bases, with 10 bases between. CDR3 nucleotide sequence: TGTGCCAGCAGCTTGACTCCATCGGATACGCAGTATTTT. Its protein product is CASSLTPSDTQYF.

V usage is TRBV20-1 and J usage is TRBJ1-5; the match to TRBD1 covers 7 bases. This CDR3 has 15 residues. Germline lookup yields CDR1 DFQATT and CDR2 SNEGSKA (reference sequence). V shed 3 bases and J 4 bases; nucleotides not matched to a gene: 9. The CDR3 is CSARTGNGLNQPQHF. In nucleotides, the CDR3 is TGCAGTGCTAGGACAGGGAATGGCCTTAATCAGCCCCAGCATTTT.

This clonotype was found a few times. CDR3 region: CASSGGPDGQAGYTF. The CDR3 bases are TGTGCCAGCAGTGGAGGACCGGATGGACAGGCTGGCTACACCTTC. The chain recombines TRBV2 with TRBJ1-2; 7 bases line up with TRBD1. Unmatched junction bases numbered 12, after V lost 4 bases and J lost 7 bases. Germline V gene sequence: CDR1 SNHLY, CDR2 FYNNEI. This CDR3 is 15 amino acids long.

V gene TRBV7-2 combines with J gene TRBJ1-1; 7 positions match TRBD1. Germline V gene data show CDR1 as SGHTA and CDR2 as FQGNSA. V was clipped by 3 bases and J by 0 bases; unmatched bases: 1. This CDR3 region has 14 residues. This chain's CDR3 is CASSFDRVNTEAFF. For the CDR3, the DNA is TGTGCCAGCAGCTTCGACAGGGTGAACACTGAAGCTTTCTTT. The complete variable domain, with remaining parts taken from reference TRBV7-2 and TRBJ1-1, reads GAGVSQSPSNKVTEKGKDVELRCDPISGHTALYWYRQSLGQGLEFLIYFQGNSAPDKSGLPSDRFSAERTGGSVSTLTIQRTQQEDSAVYLCASSFDRVNTEAFFGQGTRLTVV.

The chain employs TRBV4-1 and TRBJ1-2, with D perhaps TRBD1 (5 bases). Per the germline V gene, CDR1 is MGHRA and CDR2 is YSYEKL. The germline V and J ends were trimmed by 0 bases and 0 bases, with 14 bases remaining between them. The CDR3 loop spans 17 amino acids. CDR3 sequence: CASSQDSFARANYGYTF. The CDR3 DNA reads as TGCGCCAGCAGCCAAGATTCTTTTGCCAGGGCTAACTATGGCTACACCTTC.

The chain has TRBV6-2 or TRBV6-3 and TRBJ2-7; either TRBD1 or TRBD2 may supply D (5 bases each). The germline V gene has CDR1 MNHEY and CDR2 SVGEGT. The CDR3 loop spans 15 amino acids. With 7 bases removed from V and 2 bases from J, the gap between germline ends came to 18 bases. CDR3 protein: CASKPNRDLPYEQYF. The CDR3 DNA is TGTGCCAGCAAACCAAACCGGGACCTTCCCTACGAGCAGTACTTC.